A single sample gave rise to the 32 T cell receptor beta chains below, sequenced in a study of identical twins. One entry per CDR3 protein, called by TCRdb with MiXCR from the 5' RACE reads. This sample has hundreds of thousands of distinct CDR3 sequences, with approximately 18% found just once. These data were likewise used in another study, on T cells expressing NK-cell markers.

Sequences were obtained from PBMCs. The receptor set was obtained from a woman aged 18 to 35 in good health.

This clonotype came up many times. This sequence joins TRBV5-1 and TRBJ2-1; 8 bases agree with TRBD2. The V segment lost 3 bases and the J segment 0 bases; nucleotides outside the gene matches: 8. CDR3 length: 17 residues. Germline V lookup: CDR1 SGHRS, CDR2 YFSETQ. The chain's CDR3 is CASSSGGAKSSYNEQFF. In nucleotides, the CDR3 is TGCGCCAGCAGCTCGGGAGGGGCGAAAAGCTCCTACAATGAGCAGTTCTTC.

The chain uses TRBV2 and TRBJ2-5; either TRBD1 or TRBD2 may fit D (5 bases each). The germline V gene encodes CDR1 SNHLY and CDR2 FYNNEI. The CDR3 contains 13 residues. V gave up 11 bases and J gave up 0 bases, with 13 bases separating them. The CDR3 here is CAGTRQYQETQYF. CDR3 bases: TGTGCCGGGACGAGGCAGTACCAAGAGACCCAGTACTTC. The full variable domain, rest sourced from reference TRBV2 and TRBJ2-5, is EPEVTQTPSHQVTQMGQEVILRCVPISNHLYFYWYRQILGQKVEFLVSFYNNEISEKSEIFDDQFSVERPDGSNFTLKIRSTKLEDSAMYFCAGTRQYQETQYFGPGTRLLVL.

This clonotype has more than one count but fewer than ten. The chain recombines TRBV11-2 with TRBJ1-2; D is ambiguous. CDR1 and CDR2 from the germline V gene are SGHAT and FQNNGV. The length of the CDR3 is 15 residues. Trimming shortened V by 7 bases and J by 3 bases, and 18 bases separated the two germline ends. CDR3 residues: CASTVSDGPYYGYTF. The DNA of the CDR3 is TGTGCCAGCACCGTCTCCGACGGACCTTACTATGGCTACACCTTC.

This chain connects TRBV20-1 to TRBJ2-7; weak D call: TRBD2 (6 bases). Trimming removed 5 bases from V and 5 bases from J, with 13 bases in between. The CDR3 runs 12 residues. Germline lookup yields CDR1 DFQATT and CDR2 SNEGSKA (reference sequence). The CDR3 DNA reads TGCAGTGCTTCAGCCGGAGGGGACGAGCAGTACTTC. Translating it yields CSASAGGDEQYF.

This clonotype was seen a few times. The chain uses TRBV3-1 and TRBJ1-2; D unclear. Trimming shortened V by 5 bases and J by 8 bases, and 12 bases separated the two germline ends. The CDR3 length is 12 residues. Germline V gives CDR1 LGHDT, CDR2 YNNKEL (reference sequence). CDR3 residues: CASSAGNWGYTF. The DNA for the CDR3 is TGTGCCAGCAGCGCCGGGAACTGGGGCTACACCTTC.

V and J are TRBV12-3 or TRBV12-4 and TRBJ2-2, with D possibly being TRBD1 or TRBD2 (5 bases each). V lost 8 bases and J lost 7, with 14 bases in between. The CDR3 has 13 residues. The CDR3 loop reads CASATGGDGELFF. The CDR3 coding sequence is TGTGCCAGCGCAACAGGAGGAGACGGGGAGCTGTTTTTT.

J is TRBJ2-7 and V is TRBV7-9; D ambiguous. The CDR3 contains 14 residues. V was pared by 5 bases and J by 7 bases, with 18 bases between. The germline gives CDR1 SEHNR, CDR2 FQNEAQ (reference sequence). The CDR3 DNA sequence: TGTGCCAGCAGCCTAGACGCCACCGTAGGGGAGCAGTACTTC. Its protein product is CASSLDATVGEQYF.

There are many counts of this clonotype. The chain has TRBV5-1 and TRBJ2-7; D call uncertain. Trimming removed 2 bases from V and 5 bases from J, with 17 bases in between. The germline V gene has CDR1 SGHRS and CDR2 YFSETQ. The length of the CDR3 is 15 residues. CDR3 region: CASSLSLAGFDEQYF. The CDR3 nucleotides read TGCGCCAGCAGCTTATCTCTTGCCGGCTTCGACGAGCAGTACTTC.

The rearrangement links TRBV20-1 to TRBJ2-2, with 12 positions matching TRBD2. CDR1 and CDR2 from the germline V gene are DFQATT and SNEGSKA (reference sequence). With V trimmed by 6 bases and J by 0 bases, 8 bases remained unmatched. CDR3 size: 17 residues. CDR3 bases: TGCAGTGCCCAGACTAGCGGGAGAGATCCGAACACCGGGGAGCTGTTTTTT. Translation gives CSAQTSGRDPNTGELFF.

The V gene is TRBV7-2, the J gene TRBJ1-4, with 8 bases that match TRBD1. J gave up 0 bases and V 4 bases, and 4 bases lay outside the gene matches. Looked up from germline, CDR1 is SGHTA and CDR2 is FQGNSA. CDR3 length: 16 amino acids. In nucleotides, the CDR3 is TGTGCCAGCAGCTCAGGGGGCCTTGCAACTAATGAAAAACTGTTTTTT. Protein sequence: CASSSGGLATNEKLFF.

The V call is TRBV27, the J call TRBJ2-3, with D uncertain. V lost 2 bases to trimming and J lost 7 bases, with 10 bases between them. This CDR3 spans 13 amino acids. CDR1 and CDR2 (germline): MNHEY, SMNVEV (reference sequence). The CDR3: CASSLGIRNTQYF. The CDR3 DNA follows: TGTGCCAGCAGTTTAGGGATACGGAATACGCAGTATTTT.

The chain couples TRBV7-9 to TRBJ2-5; D perhaps matches TRBD2 (5 bases). The germline V gene has CDR1 SEHNR and CDR2 FQNEAQ (reference sequence). Trimming removed 6 bases from V and 7 bases from J, with 12 bases in between. CDR3 size: 12 residues. CDR3 sequence: CASSGREGTQYF. The CDR3 DNA is TGTGCCAGCAGTGGGAGAGAGGGGACCCAGTACTTC.

This clonotype has just a few counts. The chain carries TRBV20-1 and TRBJ2-1, with TRBD2 as a possible D gene (6 bases). CDR1 is DFQATT, CDR2 SNEGSKA, per germline (reference sequence). CDR3 length: 14 amino acids. Trimming shortened V by 2 bases and J by 5 bases, and 13 bases separated the two germline ends. The CDR3 coding sequence is TGCAGTGCTAGAATGACTAGTGGGGACAATGAGCAGTTCTTC. Its protein is CSARMTSGDNEQFF.

The chain uses TRBV5-1 and TRBJ2-5, with D maybe TRBD1 (5 bases). Trimming shortened V by 4 bases and J by 2 bases, and 15 bases separated the two germline ends. CDR3 length: 15 residues. CDR1 is SGHRS and CDR2 is YFSETQ in the germline V gene. The CDR3 DNA sequence: TGCGCCAGCAGCGTTAGGGGTCCCTTTCAAGAGACCCAGTACTTC. The encoded protein is CASSVRGPFQETQYF.

This clonotype appeared a few times. This chain links TRBV20-1 with TRBJ1-1; D might be TRBD1 (6 bases). CDR3 size: 13 residues. Germline assignment: CDR1 DFQATT and CDR2 SNEGSKA (reference sequence). The V and J ends lost 1 base and 8 bases respectively, with 14 bases between them. The CDR3 here is CSARGARQDEAFF. The CDR3 region has the DNA TGCAGTGCTAGAGGGGCGAGACAGGACGAAGCTTTCTTT.

V is TRBV5-5 and J is TRBJ2-2, with D unresolved. The CDR3 runs to 13 residues. Trimming left V 0 bases short and J 7 bases short, with 7 bases between. CDR1 is SGHKS and CDR2 is YYEKEE in the germline V gene (reference sequence). Here the CDR3 DNA reads TGTGCCAGCAGCTTGGACAGCTTCGGGGAGCTGTTTTTT. Amino acids: CASSLDSFGELFF.

This clonotype showed up just a few times. The CDR3 sequence: CSAKKGTGTATGEQFF. Written as DNA, the CDR3 is TGCAGTGCTAAGAAGGGGACCGGGACTGCTACCGGTGAGCAGTTCTTC. This chain joins TRBV20-1 and TRBJ2-1; D may be TRBD2 (6 bases). The ends were cut back, 4 bases at V and 9 bases at J, with 25 bases in the middle. Germline values: CDR1 DFQATT, CDR2 SNEGSKA (reference sequence). This CDR3 is 16 amino acids long.

In its sample, this clonotype is medium-sized. The rearrangement joins TRBV27 to TRBJ1-2; D is possibly TRBD1 (6 bases). Between the trimmed V and J ends, which lost 6 bases and 6 bases, there was a span of 17 bases. Germline V gene sequence: CDR1 MNHEY, CDR2 SMNVEV (reference sequence). This CDR3 region has 14 residues. The CDR3 here is CASRGAGITNGYTF. The CDR3 nucleotides are TGTGCCAGCAGGGGGGCTGGAATTACTAATGGCTACACCTTC.

This clonotype was picked up a small number of times. The V and J genes are TRBV12-3 or TRBV12-4 and TRBJ1-5; 8 bases align to TRBD1. V lost 5 bases, J lost 4 bases, and 4 bases stayed unmatched. This CDR3 is built from 14 residues. The CDR3 is CASSGGTGNQPQHF. In DNA form, the CDR3 reads TGTGCCAGCAGTGGGGGGACAGGTAATCAGCCCCAGCATTTT.

Only a few counts were recorded for this clonotype. This chain links TRBV20-1 with TRBJ2-1; D gene uncertain. Germline V CDR1 and CDR2: DFQATT, SNEGSKA (reference sequence). The CDR3 loop spans 14 amino acids. The V and J ends lost 5 bases and 7 bases respectively, with 18 bases between them. The CDR3 DNA sequence: TGCAGTGCTGGGCTAAGGTCGAAGGGAAATGAGCAGTTCTTC. Its protein product is CSAGLRSKGNEQFF.

V is TRBV27 and J is TRBJ2-7; D not resolved. Germline values: CDR1 MNHEY, CDR2 SMNVEV (reference sequence). This CDR3 is 17 amino acids long. Trimming stripped 4 bases from V and 1 base from J, with 20 bases between. The CDR3 loop is CASSSQVWQSGSYEQYF. For the CDR3, the DNA is TGTGCCAGCAGTTCCCAGGTTTGGCAATCCGGGTCCTACGAGCAGTACTTC.

V gene TRBV7-9 combines with J gene TRBJ2-7; unclear D gene. The CDR3 consists of 12 residues. V lost 5 bases and J lost 4, with 9 bases in between. Germline loops: CDR1 SEHNR, CDR2 FQNEAQ (reference sequence). CDR3 sequence (DNA): TGTGCCAGCAGCCCCCCCCAGTACGAGCAGTACTTC. This codes for CASSPPQYEQYF.

On this clonotype itself: Mismatch with germline at one junction end may stem from a read error. The V and J genes are TRBV6-1 and TRBJ2-1; 7 bases align to TRBD2. This CDR3 has 10 residues. Germline V gene sequence: CDR1 MNHNS, CDR2 SASEGT. CDR3 DNA sequence: TGTGCCAGCAGTGGAGGGCTAGCGGTCTTC. Protein sequence: CASSGGLAVF.

The chain links TRBV12-3 or TRBV12-4 to TRBJ2-1; TRBD2 matches 12 bases. CDR3 length equals 15 residues. The V segment lost 5 bases and the J segment 11 bases; nucleotides outside the gene matches: 10. The CDR3 nucleotides are TGTGCCAGCAGTCTCCTAGCGGGGGGGGCCTCTAAGCAGTTCTTC. Encoded protein: CASSLLAGGASKQFF.

This clonotype has a handful of counts. The chain uses TRBV6-1 and TRBJ2-7; D call uncertain. The V end was cut by 7 bases, the J end by 6 bases, with 19 bases between. The CDR3 is made up of 14 amino acids. The germline V gene has CDR1 MNHNS and CDR2 SASEGT. The CDR3 DNA is TGTGCCAGCAAATCCCTAGGAGCGAGCTCCGAGCAGTACTTC. It translates to CASKSLGASSEQYF.

This chain links TRBV24-1 with TRBJ2-7; D could derive from TRBD1 or TRBD2 (5 bases each). Germline V gives CDR1 KGHDR, CDR2 SFDVKD. Trimming cost V 10 bases and J 2 bases, with 14 bases left between them. There are 13 residues in the CDR3. The CDR3 is CATHPGPTYEQYF. The DNA for the CDR3 is TGTGCCACGCATCCGGGACCAACCTACGAGCAGTACTTC.

This rearrangement joins TRBV12-3 or TRBV12-4 to TRBJ2-1; D uncertain. V was cut by 2 bases and J by 9 bases, with 11 bases left in between. The CDR3 has 13 residues. The CDR3 is CASSLMGYGEQFF. The CDR3 region has the DNA TGTGCCAGCAGTTTAATGGGGTACGGTGAGCAGTTCTTC.

This clonotype was counted a few times. The chain links TRBV5-1 to TRBJ2-7, with a possible D match to TRBD1 (8 bases). Germline V gene sequence: CDR1 SGHRS, CDR2 YFSETQ. V lost 0 bases and J lost 3, with 16 bases in between. The CDR3 sequence is 16 residues long. The CDR3 bases are TGCGCCAGCAGCTTGGTAACAGGGGGGGGTTTCTACGAGCAGTACTTC. It translates to CASSLVTGGGFYEQYF.

The chain couples TRBV5-1 to TRBJ2-5, with 9 bases matching TRBD1. The J segment lost 4 bases and the V segment lost 4 bases, leaving 5 bases of the junction unmatched. Germline V gives CDR1 SGHRS, CDR2 YFSETQ. The CDR3 extends over 14 amino acids. The chain's CDR3 is CASSTDRGLETQYF. The DNA for the CDR3 is TGCGCCAGCAGCACGGACAGGGGTCTAGAGACCCAGTACTTC.

This clonotype was counted between two and nine times. At one end the junction does not follow the germline gene, possibly because of a read error. The CDR3 is CASSPKGDTQYF. CDR3 in DNA: TGTGCTAGCAGCCCTAAAGGGGACACCCAGTACTTC. V usage is TRBV7-7 and J usage is TRBJ2-5; tentatively, D is TRBD1 or TRBD2 (5 bases each). Germline V gene lookup returns CDR1 SSHAT and CDR2 FNYEAQ (reference sequence). The CDR3 extends over 12 amino acids.

The V and J genes are TRBV7-2 and TRBJ2-1; TRBD2 matches 9 bases. V shed 5 bases and J 9 bases; nucleotides not matched to a gene: 11. The CDR3 contains 15 residues. Germline-derived CDR1 and CDR2 are SGHTA and FQGNSA. Written as DNA, the CDR3 is TGTGCCAGCAGCCCGGGGCGAGCGGGAGGTACTGAGCAGTTCTTC. This translates into CASSPGRAGGTEQFF.

This clonotype has a handful of counts. V is TRBV7-2 and J is TRBJ2-7; D not resolved. Per the germline V gene, CDR1 is SGHTA and CDR2 is FQGNSA. V was pared by 0 bases and J by 3 bases, with 12 bases between. This CDR3 contains 15 residues. Here the CDR3 reads CASSLAASDLYEQYF. CDR3 DNA sequence: TGTGCCAGCAGCTTAGCCGCGTCAGATCTCTACGAGCAGTACTTC.